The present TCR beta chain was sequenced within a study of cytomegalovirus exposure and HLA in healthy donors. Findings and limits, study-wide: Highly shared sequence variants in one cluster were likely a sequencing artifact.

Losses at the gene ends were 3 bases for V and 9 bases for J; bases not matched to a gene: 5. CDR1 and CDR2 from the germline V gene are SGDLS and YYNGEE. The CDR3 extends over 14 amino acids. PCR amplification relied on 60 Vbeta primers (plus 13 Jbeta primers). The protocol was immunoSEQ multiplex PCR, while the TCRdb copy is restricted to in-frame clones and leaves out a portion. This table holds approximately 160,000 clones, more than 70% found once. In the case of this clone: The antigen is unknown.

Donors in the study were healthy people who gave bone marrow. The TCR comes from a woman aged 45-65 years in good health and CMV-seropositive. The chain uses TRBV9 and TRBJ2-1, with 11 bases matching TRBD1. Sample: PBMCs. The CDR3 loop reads CASSDGQGASEQFF. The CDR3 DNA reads TGTGCCAGCAGCGATGGACAGGGGGCAAGTGAGCAGTTCTTC.